The 28 T cell receptor beta chains below all came from one sample that was sequenced in a study of T cell clonality in common variable immunodeficiency. TCRdb's copy holds only in-frame clones and misses some; the assay was immunoSEQ multiplex PCR. This set yields 15,000 to 25,000 clones and no singletons; the top ten hold under 25%. These receptors are not linked to any known antigen. Study-wide findings and caveats: In common variable immunodeficiency, TCR beta chains reportedly carried fewer deletions and N-nucleotide insertions.

Sequencing input: peripheral blood mononuclear cells. Receptor source: a human donor with common variable immunodeficiency.

This clone has a handful of counts. The read stops 3 residues short of the end of the CDR3; the missing end is completed from the germline J gene. The chain couples TRBV7-2 to TRBJ2-1; TRBD2 matches at 11 bases. The junction had 4 bases not matched to a gene; V was cut back by 5 bases and J by 4 bases. Germline CDR1 and CDR2: SGHTA and FQGNSA. The CDR3 consists of 15 residues. The covered CDR3 bases are TGTGCCAGCAGCGAGACTAGCGGGGTTTACAATGAG. It encodes CASSETSGVYNE. The complete CDR3 sequence is CASSETSGVYNEQFF. Using reference TRBV7-2 and TRBJ2-1 for the parts outside the CDR3, the full variable domain is GAGVSQSPSNKVTEKGKDVELRCDPISGHTALYWYRQSLGQGLEFLIYFQGNSAPDKSGLPSDRFSAERTGGSVSTLTIQRTQQEDSAVYLCASSETSGVYNEQFFGPGTRLTVL.

This clone was counted a few times. Coverage ceases 3 residues before the CDR3 finishes, and the germline J gene fills in the end. The gene calls are TRBV7-9 and TRBJ2-2, with D perhaps matching TRBD1 (6 bases). Trimming left V 10 bases short and J 1 base short, with 16 bases between. This CDR3 has 15 residues. CDR1 is SEHNR and CDR2 is FQNEAQ in the germline V gene (reference sequence). The CDR3 region is CATHKDRRNTGELFF. The DNA read from the CDR3 is TGTGCCACCCATAAGGACAGAAGGAACACCGGGGAG.

Concerning this clone itself: The read ends 3 residues shy of where the CDR3 ends; the end is completed using the germline J gene. The V gene is TRBV5-1, the J gene TRBJ2-1; TRBD2 might be the D (7 bases). Germline V gene lookup returns CDR1 SGHRS and CDR2 YFSETQ. This CDR3 comprises 14 residues. With 7 bases removed from V and 5 bases from J, the gap between germline ends came to 16 bases. The CDR3 reads CASGISGDNNEQFF. Incomplete CDR3 DNA: TGCGCCAGCGGAATCAGCGGGGACAACAATGAG.

This clone turned up a few times. The CDR3 end is not reached by the read, which stops 3 residues before it; the germline J gene fills it in. This chain links TRBV18 with TRBJ2-7, with 9 nucleotides matching TRBD1. The germline CDR1 and CDR2 sequences are KGHSH and LQKENI. The CDR3 is 17 amino acids. V lost 2 bases and J lost 1; bases outside the gene matches: 9. The sequenced part of the CDR3 DNA is TGTGCCAGCTCACCAGTAAGGGACAGGGTATTTTCCTACGAG. Amino acid sequence: CASSPVRDRVFSYE. The complete CDR3 protein is CASSPVRDRVFSYEQYF.

This clone was observed a few times. The CDR3 goes on 3 residues after the read ends, and that part is filled in from the germline J gene. This sequence joins TRBV19 and TRBJ2-1; TRBD1 matches 7 bases. J lost 3 bases, V lost 3 bases, and 5 bases had no gene match. The CDR3 has 15 residues. CDR1 and CDR2 (germline): LNHDA, SQIVND (reference sequence). The sequenced CDR3 bases are TGTGCCAGTAGTATGAGACAGGGAGACTACAATGAG. Its translation: CASSMRQGDYNE. The whole CDR3 protein reads CASSMRQGDYNEQFF.

This clone was seen more than once but under ten times. The CDR3 end falls 3 residues outside the read, so it is completed with the germline J gene. This chain uses TRBV6-2 or TRBV6-3 with TRBJ2-1; 11 bases agree with TRBD1. This CDR3 is 16 amino acids long. In germline, CDR1 is MNHEY, CDR2 SVGEGT. The junction had 6 bases not matched to a gene; V was cut back by 6 bases and J by 2 bases. The CDR3 here is CASSSPGQGAYNEQFF. CDR3 bases read: TGTGCCAGCAGCTCCCCGGGACAGGGGGCCTACAATGAG.

This clone occurred a few times. The read is 3 residues too short to cover the CDR3 end, so that end is filled in from the germline J gene. The V call is TRBV7-2, the J call TRBJ2-7, with D perhaps matching TRBD1 (6 bases). CDR1 SGHTA and CDR2 FQGNSA come from the germline V gene. This CDR3 has 16 amino acids. The CDR3 loop reads CASRLAQGSLPYEQYF. Partial CDR3 DNA: TGTGCAAGTCGCTTAGCTCAGGGGTCTCTTCCCTACGAG.

This clone appeared many times. Compared with germline, one end of the junction differs, possibly owing to a read error. The read ends 3 residues shy of where the CDR3 ends; the end is completed using the germline J gene. V gene TRBV19 combines with J gene TRBJ2-2, with 11 bases that match TRBD2. This CDR3 is built from 16 residues. Germline V gene lookup returns CDR1 LNHDA and CDR2 SQIVND (reference sequence). The CDR3 here is CARSIPKTSGDEELFF. Partial CDR3 DNA: TGTGCCAGAAGTATCCCTAAGACTAGCGGGGATGAGGAG.

This clone was recorded a few times. CDR3 sequence reads: CASSWGQTDTQYF. The part of the CDR3 DNA that was read is TGCGCCAGCAGCTGGGGACAGACAGATACG. This chain connects TRBV5-1 to TRBJ2-3, with 7 bases matching TRBD1. The DNA ends 3 residues before the CDR3 does, and the rest of the CDR3 is filled in from the germline J gene. CDR1 SGHRS and CDR2 YFSETQ come from the germline V gene. The V and J ends lost 3 bases and 3 bases, in that order; junction bases with no gene match: 1. This CDR3 spans 13 amino acids.

There are a few counts of this clone. Read data end 3 residues before the CDR3 end; the end is taken from the germline J gene. V is TRBV19 and J is TRBJ2-1; 8 bases fit TRBD2. V shed 4 bases, J shed 1 base, and the junction held 3 bases outside the gene matches. Germline assignment: CDR1 LNHDA and CDR2 SQIVND (reference sequence). CDR3 length equals 15 residues. The CDR3 bases that were read are TGTGCCAGTAGTAGGTTAGCGGGATCCTACAATGAG. This sequence encodes CASSRLAGSYNE. The full CDR3 protein reads CASSRLAGSYNEQFF.

Of note for this clone: Coverage ceases 3 residues before the CDR3 finishes, and the germline J gene fills in the end. J is TRBJ2-1 and V is TRBV6-2 or TRBV6-3, with a tentative D call TRBD1 (6 bases). The V end was cut by 2 bases, the J end by 7 bases, with 12 bases between. The length of the CDR3 is 14 residues. Germline lookup yields CDR1 MNHEY and CDR2 SVGEGT. The CDR3 bases that were read are TGTGCCAGCAGTTACGTTACAGGGACGAATGAG. Translation: CASSYVTGTNE. The whole CDR3 protein reads CASSYVTGTNEQFF.

A word on this clone: The read gets to within 3 residues of the CDR3 end, and the germline J gene fills in the rest. The chain uses TRBV7-6 and TRBJ2-5; TRBD2 is a possible D gene (5 bases). Trimming shortened V by 5 bases and J by 6 bases, and 10 bases separated the two germline ends. The V gene's germline CDR1 is SGHVS and CDR2 FNYEAQ. The CDR3 is made up of 12 amino acids. The covered CDR3 bases are TGTGCCAGCAGCCCGGGGTTGCAGACC. Its protein is CASSPGLQT. The whole CDR3 protein is CASSPGLQTQYF. Full variable domain (missing parts from reference TRBV7-6 and TRBJ2-5): GAGVSQSPRYKVTKRGQDVALRCDPISGHVSLYWYRQALGQGPEFLTYFNYEAQQDKSGLPNDRFSAERPEGSISTLTIQRTEQRDSAMYRCASSPGLQTQYFGPGTRLLVL.

In the case of this clone: Read sequence stops 3 residues before the CDR3 end, and the germline J gene provides the missing end. V is TRBV7-9 and J is TRBJ2-3; D unclear. From germline, CDR1 is SEHNR and CDR2 FQNEAQ (reference sequence). This CDR3 is 12 amino acids long. CDR3 bases read: TGTGCCAGCAGCTTAAATTTTATGTCG. Translating it yields CASSLNFMS. The CDR3 in its entirety is CASSLNFMSQYF.

This clone has a count of ten or more. The missing CDR3 end, 3 residues past where the read stops, is filled in from the germline J gene. The chain carries TRBV5-6 and TRBJ1-1; D unclear. Trimming took 4 bases from V and 1 from J, leaving 14 bases between them. The CDR3 is 15 residues long. Germline assignment: CDR1 SGHDT and CDR2 YYEEEE. CDR3 residues: CASSAPDKPNTEAFF. CDR3 bases read: TGTGCCAGCAGCGCACCCGACAAACCGAACACTGAA.

The table lists this clone with a few counts. The read terminates 3 residues ahead of where the CDR3 ends, so the germline J gene completes it. This chain links TRBV6-2 or TRBV6-3 with TRBJ2-5; D might be TRBD2 (6 bases). CDR1 MNHEY and CDR2 SVGEGT come from the germline V gene. V was pared by 5 bases and J by 3 bases, with 16 bases between. The CDR3 spans 15 residues. The CDR3 reads CASSRLRTNKETQYF. The CDR3 bases that were read are TGTGCCAGCAGTCGCCTAAGGACTAATAAAGAGACC.

This clone was seen more than once but under ten times. The sequence runs out 3 residues before the end of the CDR3; the remainder is reconstructed from the germline J gene. This chain uses TRBV18 with TRBJ1-2; D is possibly TRBD1 (5 bases). With 3 bases removed from V and 0 bases from J, the gap between germline ends came to 5 bases. Germline-derived CDR1 and CDR2 are KGHSH and LQKENI. The CDR3 is made up of 13 amino acids. The CDR3 bases that were read are TGTGCCAGCTCACCGACAGCTAACTATGGC. Amino acids: CASSPTANYG. In full, the CDR3 reads CASSPTANYGYTF.

This clone was detected only a few times. The CDR3 end is not reached by the read, which stops 3 residues before it; the germline J gene fills it in. The chain employs TRBV18 and TRBJ1-4; TRBD1 might be the D (5 bases). With 2 bases removed from V and 8 bases from J, the gap between germline ends came to 15 bases. The CDR3 consists of 15 residues. In germline, CDR1 is KGHSH, CDR2 LQKENI. This chain's CDR3 is CASSPLGGLSEKLFF. The sequenced CDR3 bases are TGTGCCAGCTCACCATTGGGGGGTTTATCGGAAAAA.

Note on this clone: Read coverage stops 3 residues before the CDR3 terminus; the germline J gene supplies the remainder. V is TRBV19 and J is TRBJ2-7; 12 bases agree with TRBD1. CDR3 length equals 17 residues. The germline gives CDR1 LNHDA, CDR2 SQIVND (reference sequence). Germline trimming cut 7 bases from V and 4 bases from J; bases unmatched to any gene: 14. CDR3 DNA, as far as it was read: TGTGCCAGTACCCCACGGCACCGGGACAGGGGGCAGTACGAG. It yields the protein CASTPRHRDRGQYE. The CDR3 in full is CASTPRHRDRGQYEQYF.

The sample holds a few counts of this clone. The CDR3 is cut off 3 residues early in the read; its end comes from the germline J gene. The chain has TRBV6-2 or TRBV6-3 and TRBJ1-1; D not certain. With 5 bases removed from V and 6 bases from J, the gap between germline ends came to 7 bases. There are 11 residues in the CDR3. The V gene's germline CDR1 is MNHEY and CDR2 SVGEGT. The chain's CDR3 is CASSHTAEAFF. The CDR3 bases that were read are TGTGCCAGCAGTCATACAGCTGAA.

A remark on this clone: The CDR3 extends 3 residues past the end of the read, so its final part is completed from the germline J gene. The chain links TRBV19 to TRBJ1-5, with D hard to call. CDR1 LNHDA and CDR2 SQIVND come from the germline V gene (reference sequence). V gave up 6 bases and J gave up 2 bases, with 8 bases separating them. The CDR3 totals 13 residues. The part of the CDR3 DNA that was read is TGTGCCAGTAGCCAGATACGCAATCAGCCC. It encodes CASSQIRNQP. The full CDR3 protein reads CASSQIRNQPQHF.

This clone was observed a handful of times. The sequence runs out 3 residues before the end of the CDR3; the remainder is reconstructed from the germline J gene. This chain links TRBV2 with TRBJ2-1, with unresolved D. This CDR3 spans 13 amino acids. The V end was cut by 8 bases, the J end by 0 bases, with 8 bases between. The germline V gene has CDR1 SNHLY and CDR2 FYNNEI. CDR3 protein: CASLESSYNEQFF. CDR3 bases read: TGTGCCAGCTTAGAAAGCTCCTACAATGAG. The variable domain in full, with the rest retrieved from reference TRBV2 and TRBJ2-1, is EPEVTQTPSHQVTQMGQEVILRCVPISNHLYFYWYRQILGQKVEFLVSFYNNEISEKSEIFDDQFSVERPDGSNFTLKIRSTKLEDSAMYFCASLESSYNEQFFGPGTRLTVL.

This clone was counted many times. The CDR3 end lies 3 residues beyond the end of the read and is filled in from the germline J gene. This sequence joins TRBV30 and TRBJ2-7, with 7 bases fitting TRBD1. The germline gives CDR1 GTSNPN, CDR2 SVGIG (reference sequence). This CDR3 spans 17 amino acids. Trimming removed 0 bases from V and 0 bases from J; junction bases left unmatched: 11. The CDR3 bases that were read are TGTGCCTGGAGTGTAACAAGGGACAGATTCATCTCCTACGAG. This encodes CAWSVTRDRFISYE. The entire CDR3 reads CAWSVTRDRFISYEQYF.

This clone was picked up a small number of times. The read falls 3 residues short of the CDR3 end, and the missing part is taken from the germline J gene. The chain recombines TRBV7-2 with TRBJ1-3, with a weak D call TRBD1 (6 bases). The V end was cut by 0 bases, the J end by 0 bases, with 12 bases between. Germline loops: CDR1 SGHTA, CDR2 FQGNSA. This CDR3 is 17 amino acids long. CDR3 amino acids: CASSLAHQGFSGNTIYF. CDR3 DNA (partial): TGTGCCAGCAGCTTAGCGCATCAGGGGTTCTCTGGAAACACC.

This clone was counted ten times or more. The CDR3 end falls 3 residues outside the read, so it is completed with the germline J gene. The rearrangement joins TRBV3-1 (or the pseudogene TRBV3-2) to TRBJ1-6; D is perhaps TRBD1 (5 bases). The V gene lost 1 base and the J gene lost 0 bases, with 7 bases spanning the gap. The CDR3 loop spans 16 amino acids. CDR1 is LGHDT, CDR2 YNNKEL, per germline (reference sequence). CDR3 DNA, as far as it was read: TGTGCCAGCAGCCAAGCGGACATCTCCTATAATTCACCC. Protein product: CASSQADISYNSP. The entire CDR3 is CASSQADISYNSPLHF.

The table lists this clone with a few counts. The read gets to within 3 residues of the CDR3 end, and the germline J gene fills in the rest. The chain carries TRBV19 and TRBJ1-1; a weak D match, TRBD1 (5 bases). The germline CDR1 and CDR2 sequences are LNHDA and SQIVND (reference sequence). CDR3 length: 13 residues. The part of the CDR3 DNA that was read is TGTGCCAGTAGCACGGACAATCTTTTAGGA. Amino acids: CASSTDNLLG. The CDR3 in its entirety is CASSTDNLLGAFF. The full variable domain, completed using reference TRBV19 and TRBJ1-1, is DGGITQSPKYLFRKEGQNVTLSCEQNLNHDAMYWYRQDPGQGLRLIYYSQIVNDFQKGDIAEGYSVSREKKESFPLTVTSAQKNPTAFYLCASSTDNLLGAFFGQGTRLTVV.

By sample share, this clone is medium-sized. The read comes to an end 3 residues before the CDR3 does, leaving the germline J gene to fill in the end. The V gene is TRBV30, the J gene TRBJ1-2; 8 bases line up with TRBD1. The J segment lost 4 bases and the V segment lost 5 bases, leaving 3 bases of the junction unmatched. Germline V gives CDR1 GTSNPN, CDR2 SVGIG (reference sequence). CDR3 length: 12 residues. CDR3 protein: CAWSGGGYGYTF. The part of the CDR3 DNA that was read is TGTGCCTGGTCAGGGGGCGGCTATGGC.

This clone was counted between two and nine times. The read is 3 residues too short to cover the CDR3 end, so that end is filled in from the germline J gene. The chain recombines TRBV7-3 with TRBJ2-3; 9 bases map to TRBD2. The V segment lost 5 bases and the J segment 3 bases; nucleotides outside the gene matches: 6. The CDR3 is 15 residues long. Germline V gene lookup returns CDR1 SGHTA and CDR2 FQGTGA. The covered CDR3 bases are TGTGCCAGCAGCACCGGGACTAGCAGGACAGATACG. Encoded protein: CASSTGTSRTDT. The whole CDR3 sequence reads CASSTGTSRTDTQYF.

Remarks on this clone: The read ends 3 residues before the CDR3 terminus; that terminus is restored from the germline J gene. The chain uses TRBV7-6 and TRBJ1-1; weak D call: TRBD1 (5 bases). Germline assignment: CDR1 SGHVS and CDR2 FNYEAQ. V dropped 5 bases and J dropped 0 bases, with 19 bases sitting between them. The CDR3 has 17 amino acids. The DNA read from the CDR3 is TGTGCCAGCAGCCTCCGAGACAGCAGAATTATGAACACTGAA. This gives the protein CASSLRDSRIMNTE. The entire CDR3 protein is CASSLRDSRIMNTEAFF.